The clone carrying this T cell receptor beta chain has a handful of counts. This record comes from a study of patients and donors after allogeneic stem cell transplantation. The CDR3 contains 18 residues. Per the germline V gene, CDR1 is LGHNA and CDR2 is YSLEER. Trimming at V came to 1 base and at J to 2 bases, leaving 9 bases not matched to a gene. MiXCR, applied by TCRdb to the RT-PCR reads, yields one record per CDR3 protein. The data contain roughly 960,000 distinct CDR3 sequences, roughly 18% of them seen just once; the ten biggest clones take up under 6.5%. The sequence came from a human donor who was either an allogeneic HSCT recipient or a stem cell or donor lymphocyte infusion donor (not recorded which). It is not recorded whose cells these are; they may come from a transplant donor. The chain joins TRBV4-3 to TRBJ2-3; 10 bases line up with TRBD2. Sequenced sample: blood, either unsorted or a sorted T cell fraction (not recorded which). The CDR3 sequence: CASSQGFSSGGATDTQYF. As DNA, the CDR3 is TGCGCCAGCAGCCAAGGGTTTTCAAGCGGGGGGGCCACAGATACGCAGTATTTT.